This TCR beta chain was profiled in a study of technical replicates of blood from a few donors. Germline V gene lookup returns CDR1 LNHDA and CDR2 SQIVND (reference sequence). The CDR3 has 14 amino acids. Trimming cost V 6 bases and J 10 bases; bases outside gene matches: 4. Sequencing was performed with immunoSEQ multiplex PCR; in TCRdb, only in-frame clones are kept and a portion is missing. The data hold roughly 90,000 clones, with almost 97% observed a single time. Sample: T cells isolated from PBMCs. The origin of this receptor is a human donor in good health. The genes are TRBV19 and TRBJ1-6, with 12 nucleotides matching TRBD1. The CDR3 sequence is CASRGQGAGSPLHF. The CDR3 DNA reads TGTGCCAGTAGGGGACAGGGGGCAGGATCACCCCTCCACTTT.